The 5 T cell receptor beta chains below come from one sample, sequenced in a study of blood T cell repertoires in COVID-19. Assay used: immunoSEQ multiplex PCR; TCRdb lists only in-frame clones, some missing. The table has some 130,000 clones, about 90% seen once. The specimen was peripheral blood. The source of these receptors is a woman in her sixties with acute or convalescent COVID-19.

V gene TRBV18 combines with J gene TRBJ1-4; the match to TRBD1 covers 8 bases. The CDR3 has 16 residues. Per the germline V gene, CDR1 is KGHSH and CDR2 is LQKENI. V shed 0 bases and J 9 bases; nucleotides not matched to a gene: 9. In DNA, the CDR3 is TGTGCCAGCTCACCACCCTCAGGGGGCAAGGGGAAAAAACTGTTTTTT. As protein: CASSPPSGGKGKKLFF.

V gene TRBV20-1 combines with J gene TRBJ2-7; 7 nucleotides match TRBD1. V shed 3 bases, J shed 0 bases, and the junction held 5 bases outside the gene matches. CDR3 length: 14 residues. Germline CDR1 is DFQATT and CDR2 is SNEGSKA (reference sequence). Here the CDR3 DNA reads TGCAGTGCTAGTGAGGGGGCATACTCCTACGAGCAGTACTTC. This translates into CSASEGAYSYEQYF.

The chain has TRBV7-6 and TRBJ2-2, with D uncertain. The CDR3 has 12 amino acids. Germline V gene data show CDR1 as SGHVS and CDR2 as FNYEAQ. With 5 bases removed from V and 7 bases from J, the gap between germline ends came to 8 bases. CDR3 nucleotide sequence: TGTGCCAGCAGCCCAGTGGTCGGGGAGCTGTTTTTT. This sequence encodes CASSPVVGELFF.

The J gene is TRBJ2-4, the V gene TRBV2; D call uncertain. Trimming left V 2 bases short and J 8 bases short, with 10 bases between. CDR3 length equals 13 residues. Germline V lookup: CDR1 SNHLY, CDR2 FYNNEI. Here the CDR3 reads CASSEMPRDIQYF. CDR3 nucleotide sequence: TGTGCCAGCAGTGAAATGCCTCGGGACATTCAGTACTTC.

The chain is built from TRBV6-5 and TRBJ1-1; D unresolved. The germline V gene has CDR1 MNHEY and CDR2 SVGAGI. With 4 bases removed from V and 3 bases from J, the gap between germline ends came to 12 bases. The CDR3 contains 14 residues. The CDR3 loop reads CASSLVPQDTEAFF. In nucleotides, the CDR3 is TGTGCCAGCAGTTTGGTACCGCAGGACACTGAAGCTTTCTTT.